One and the same sample provided the 10 T cell receptor beta chains below, sequenced in a study of shared clonotypes between healthy human individuals. Assay: immunoSEQ multiplex PCR; the TCRdb copy retains only in-frame clones and omits some. Of roughly 2.5 million clones listed, approximately 94% are singletons. Sequenced sample: naive CD4+ T cells sorted from blood. As for subset: CD45RA+ positively selected. Receptors were obtained from a man younger than 30 in good health.

CDR3 region: CASSLSLRGYTF. CDR3 nucleotides: TGTGCCAGCAGCTTGTCGCTTCGGGGCTACACCTTC. The rearrangement uses TRBV5-5 and TRBJ1-2; D not certain. V was pared by 1 base and J by 8 bases, with 9 bases between. The CDR3 covers 12 residues. The germline V gene encodes CDR1 SGHKS and CDR2 YYEKEE (reference sequence).

The chain employs TRBV5-4 and TRBJ1-6; weak D call: TRBD1 (6 bases). The CDR3 runs 16 residues. Germline lookup yields CDR1 SGHNT and CDR2 YYREEE (reference sequence). Trimming removed 1 base from V and 7 bases from J, with 15 bases in between. The CDR3 is CASSLSQGLGNSPLHF. CDR3 DNA: TGTGCCAGCAGCTTGTCCCAGGGGCTGGGAAATTCACCCCTCCACTTT.

A remark on this clone: Other nucleotide sequences in the sample specify the same CDR3. The V gene is TRBV18, the J gene TRBJ1-2; 7 bases are a match to TRBD1. The CDR3 length is 14 residues. V was clipped by 1 base and J by 3 bases; unmatched bases: 2. Germline CDR1 and CDR2: KGHSH and LQKENI. The CDR3 is CASSPQGADYGYTF. The CDR3 DNA sequence: TGTGCCAGCTCACCACAGGGGGCTGACTATGGCTACACCTTC.

The chain links TRBV28 to TRBJ1-5; 7 bases fit TRBD1. Trimming took 8 bases from V and 3 from J; bases not matched to a gene: 10. This CDR3 has 15 amino acids. The germline CDR1 and CDR2 sequences are MDHEN and SYDVKM. The CDR3 DNA is TGTGCCAGCGGCCGCTCTGACAGGGACAATCAGCCCCAGCATTTT. Encoded protein: CASGRSDRDNQPQHF.

In DNA, the CDR3 is TGTGCCAGCAGCCCGGGTTGGGGGGAGACCCAGTACTTC. It yields the protein CASSPGWGETQYF. The chain employs TRBV7-9 and TRBJ2-5; the D gene could be TRBD1 or TRBD2 (5 bases each). The CDR3 is 13 amino acids. V was cut by 5 bases and J by 5 bases, with 12 bases left in between. From germline, CDR1 is SEHNR and CDR2 FQNEAQ (reference sequence).

This chain connects TRBV5-4 to TRBJ2-5; 11 nucleotides match TRBD2. CDR3 length: 16 amino acids. V shed 0 bases and J 7 bases; nucleotides not matched to a gene: 8. Germline V gene sequence: CDR1 SGHNT, CDR2 YYREEE (reference sequence). The chain's CDR3 is CASSLDRGTSGRTQYF. CDR3 coding DNA: TGTGCCAGCAGCTTGGATCGCGGGACTAGCGGTAGGACCCAGTACTTC.

The rearrangement links TRBV29-1 to TRBJ1-1, with a weak D call TRBD1 (5 bases). Trimming pared 4 bases from V and 1 base from J, leaving 10 bases between. Germline assignment: CDR1 SQVTM and CDR2 ANQGSEA. CDR3 length: 13 residues. CDR3 protein: CSVARGENTEAFF. CDR3 in DNA: TGCAGCGTTGCCCGGGGGGAGAACACTGAAGCTTTCTTT.

The V call is TRBV19, the J call TRBJ1-2; D gene unclear. V was pared by 3 bases and J by 0 bases, with 17 bases between. The CDR3 length is 17 residues. The V gene's germline CDR1 is LNHDA and CDR2 SQIVND (reference sequence). The chain's CDR3 is CASSIGALGEANYGYTF. As DNA, the CDR3 is TGTGCCAGTAGTATTGGTGCGTTAGGAGAGGCTAACTATGGCTACACCTTC.

The chain couples TRBV2 to TRBJ1-4; 7 bases agree with TRBD1. Germline V gene sequence: CDR1 SNHLY, CDR2 FYNNEI. Trimming took 7 bases from V and 7 from J; bases not matched to a gene: 12. The CDR3 covers 15 residues. As DNA, the CDR3 is TGTGCCAGCACCCCAAAGTCCAGGGGGTCTGAAAAACTGTTTTTT. Translation gives CASTPKSRGSEKLFF.

In DNA, the CDR3 is TGTGCCAGCAGCTTGCTAGGACAGGGGGCGACTTATAGCAATCAGCCCCAGCATTTT. This gives the protein CASSLLGQGATYSNQPQHF. V usage is TRBV5-4 and J usage is TRBJ1-5; 11 nucleotides line up with TRBD1. The CDR3 is 19 residues long. Germline-derived CDR1 and CDR2 are SGHNT and YYREEE (reference sequence). The V and J ends lost 1 base and 0 bases, in that order; junction bases with no gene match: 9.